This T cell receptor beta chain was identified during a study of blood T cell repertoires in COVID-19. On the study more broadly: Sources were T cells, B-cell-depleted T cells, or PBMCs; the material itself was cDNA or gDNA.

In the original analysis: Nucleated cell number was recorded as an estimate derived from reference gene primer amplification. Assay used: immunoSEQ multiplex PCR; TCRdb lists only in-frame clones, some missing. The D gene and trimming were derived from the DNA, and the V and J assignments and clone size from that table. The repertoire holds under 150,000 clones, with roughly 84% as singletons. The sample consisted of PBMCs or T cells enriched from blood (not recorded which). This sequence originates from a woman aged 45 to 65 who had been exposed to COVID-19.

The CDR3 region has the DNA TGTGCCACCTTGACAGGGGGCGAGACGGAGACCCAGTACTTC. Protein product: CATLTGGETETQYF. The chain employs TRBV24-1 and TRBJ2-5; 10 bases fit TRBD1. J was trimmed by 5 bases and V by 9 bases; bases with no gene match: 8. The CDR3 totals 14 residues. Germline values: CDR1 KGHDR, CDR2 SFDVKD.